The rows below give T cell receptor beta chains drawn from one sample of a study of blood T cell repertoires in COVID-19. The table came from immunoSEQ multiplex PCR; TCRdb's copy has only in-frame clones and leaves some out. The repertoire includes over 90,000 clones, 90% of them detected once, and about 5.5% sits in the top ten. Sequenced input: peripheral blood. Receptors were obtained from a man aged 50 to 60 with acute or convalescent COVID-19. Each CDR3 is given with its conserved first and last residue. A D gene is named only where the DNA matches it firmly. Expanded clones are given a class, and other clones once, few, many or no size at all.

v_gene,d_gene,j_gene,abundance,CDR3nt,CDR3aa
TRBV7-9,-,TRBJ2-7,-,TGTGCCAGCAGCTCGATAACAGGGCACTCCTACGAGCAGTACTTC,CASSSITGHSYEQYF
TRBV19,-,TRBJ1-1,-,TGTGCCAGTAGTATAGATTCAGGGCTGCTCAAATTGAGGAACACTGAAGCTTTCTTT,CASSIDSGLLKLRNTEAFF
TRBV19,-,TRBJ1-1,few,TGTGCCAGCCAGGACACAGTACCGATGAACACTGAAGCTTTCTTT,CASQDTVPMNTEAFF
TRBV3-1/TRBV3-2,TRBD2,TRBJ2-7,few,TGTGCCAGCAGCCAAGGGACCCTAGCGGCTGCCTACGAGCAGTACTTC,CASSQGTLAAAYEQYF
TRBV30,-,TRBJ2-7,-,TGTGCCTGGAGTGTACGGGGGAGGACCTACGAGCAGTACTTC,CAWSVRGRTYEQYF
TRBV3-1/TRBV3-2,TRBD1,TRBJ1-5,-,TGTGCCAGCAGCCAAGATTTAACAGGGGCGACGAGCAATCAGCCCCAGCATTTT,CASSQDLTGATSNQPQHF
TRBV18,TRBD1,TRBJ2-1,once,TGTGCCAGCTCACCTCTGGGACAGAATTCTAATGAGCAGTTCTTC,CASSPLGQNSNEQFF
TRBV6-6,-,TRBJ1-1,-,TGTGCCAGCAGTCGATCAGGGAGTACGAACACTGAAGCTTTCTTT,CASSRSGSTNTEAFF
TRBV19,TRBD1,TRBJ2-3,-,TGTGCCAGTAGTTCTCGGACAGGGGGTACAGATACGCAGTATTTT,CASSSRTGGTDTQYF
TRBV6-6,TRBD2,TRBJ2-2,few,TGTGCCAGCAGGCTAGCGGGAGGCACCGGGGAGCTGTTTTTT,CASRLAGGTGELFF
TRBV6-6,-,TRBJ1-1,-,TGTGCCAGCAGTTACCCCGGACTTTCAGGAAGCACTGAAGCTTTCTTT,CASSYPGLSGSTEAFF
TRBV2,TRBD2,TRBJ2-7,many,TGTGCCAGCAGTGATCCTAGCGGGAGTTACGAGCAGTACTTC,CASSDPSGSYEQYF
TRBV9,TRBD2,TRBJ2-3,-,TGTGCCAGCAGCGCCGTCGGGACAGGGCGAGGACTAGCGGGAGTAGATACGCAGTATTTT,CASSAVGTGRGLAGVDTQYF
TRBV11-3,-,TRBJ2-3,-,TGTGCCAGCAGCTTAGACAGGTGGGGAGCGGGCACAGATACGCAGTATTTT,CASSLDRWGAGTDTQYF